This TCR beta chain originates from a study of cytomegalovirus exposure and HLA in healthy donors. Study conclusions and caveats: As a later analysis showed, a missense DCLRE1C variant was linked to trimming of TCR beta V- and J-genes. What a later analysis reportedly showed was that an Asian-associated ancestry cluster had fewer N-insertions than the roughly 670-donor mean. Some segments of the V type, notably TRBV6-2 and TRBV6-3, were excluded as indistinguishable.

Primers included in the PCR were 60 Vbeta and 13 Jbeta primers. Sequenced by immunoSEQ multiplex PCR; TCRdb stores in-frame clones only, minus some. This table has roughly 160,000 clones, 60% to 80% appearing once. Germline loops: CDR1 MNHEY, CDR2 SMNVEV (reference sequence). The CDR3 runs to 12 residues. This clone occurred once. Antigen: not known. The material sequenced was PBMCs. The chain links TRBV27 to TRBJ2-5; unclear D gene. The J call may be incorrect, as the DNA end agrees better with TRBJ2-7. The receptor's source is a middle-aged woman in good health and CMV-seropositive. CDR3 in amino acids: CASSSLSYEQYF. The CDR3 DNA follows: TGTGCCAGCAGTTCCCTTTCCTACGAGCAGTACTTC.